This T cell receptor beta chain was obtained from a study of a mutant IDH1 vaccine in newly diagnosed glioma. Study details: Patients' prior therapy spanned radiotherapy, temozolomide, or both; most underwent both.

Generated by immunoSEQ multiplex PCR, the TCRdb table keeps only in-frame clones and is missing some. The repertoire holds approximately 81,000 clones, with 70% to 90% as singletons. A note on this clone: The antigen remains undetermined.

This sample's time point: week 23, last vaccination. The study gave 300 ug of mutant IDH1 20-mer peptide per vaccine dose, with topical imiquimod. Trimming took off 1 base at V and 5 bases at J, with 12 bases between the two ends. This CDR3 comprises 14 residues. The germline CDR1 and CDR2 sequences are SGHRS and YFSETQ. The sequences come from PBMCs, collected from a glioma patient whose treatment included an IDH1 peptide vaccine. The V gene is TRBV5-1, the J gene TRBJ1-1; D remains unclear. This TCR came from a man aged 25 to 40 with glioma. Some clones in this sample may be carry-over from other donors' samples. CDR3 residues: CASSLYSGRTEAFF. In nucleotides, the CDR3 is TGCGCCAGCAGCTTGTACAGCGGGAGGACTGAAGCTTTCTTT.